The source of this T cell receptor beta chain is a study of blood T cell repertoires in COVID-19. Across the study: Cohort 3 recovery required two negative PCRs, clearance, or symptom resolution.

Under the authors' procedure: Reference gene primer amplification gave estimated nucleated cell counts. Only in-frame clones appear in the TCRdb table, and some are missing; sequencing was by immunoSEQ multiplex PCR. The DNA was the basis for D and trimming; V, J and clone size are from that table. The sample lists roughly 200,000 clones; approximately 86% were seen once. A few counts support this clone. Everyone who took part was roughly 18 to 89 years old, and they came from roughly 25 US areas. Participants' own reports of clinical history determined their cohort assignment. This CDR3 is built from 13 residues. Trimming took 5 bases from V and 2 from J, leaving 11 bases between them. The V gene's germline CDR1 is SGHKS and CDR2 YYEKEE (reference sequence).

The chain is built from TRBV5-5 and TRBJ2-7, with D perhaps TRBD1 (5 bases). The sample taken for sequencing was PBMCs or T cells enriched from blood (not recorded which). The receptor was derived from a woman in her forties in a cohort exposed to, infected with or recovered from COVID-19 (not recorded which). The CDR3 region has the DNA TGTGCCAGCAGTTTCTCAGGGACCTACGAGCAGTACTTC. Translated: CASSFSGTYEQYF.